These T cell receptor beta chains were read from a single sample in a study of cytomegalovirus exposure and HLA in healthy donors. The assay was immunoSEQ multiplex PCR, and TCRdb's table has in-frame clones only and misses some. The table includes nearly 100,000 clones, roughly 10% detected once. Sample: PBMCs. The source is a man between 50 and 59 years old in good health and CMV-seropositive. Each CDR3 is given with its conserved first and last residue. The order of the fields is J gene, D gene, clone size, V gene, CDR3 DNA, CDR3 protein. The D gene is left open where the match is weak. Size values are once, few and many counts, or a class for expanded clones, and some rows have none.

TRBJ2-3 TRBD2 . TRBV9 TGTGCCAGCAGCGTTACAGCGGGAGTGGGCACAGATACGCAGTATTTT CASSVTAGVGTDTQYF
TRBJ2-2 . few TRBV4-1 TGCGCCAGCAGCCAAGGTGCACTGATCGTATACACCGGGGAGCTGTTTTTT CASSQGALIVYTGELFF
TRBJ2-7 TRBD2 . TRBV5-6 TGTGCCAGCAGCACCACCGGGGGGGCCTACGAGCAGTACTTC CASSTTGGAYEQYF
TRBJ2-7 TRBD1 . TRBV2 TGTGCCAGCAGTGGGACAGGGGCGGTAGTGCAGTACTTC CASSGTGAVVQYF
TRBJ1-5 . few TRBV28 TGTGCCAGCAGCCTCGGGGGGCAGCCGCCCCAGCATTTT CASSLGGQPPQHF
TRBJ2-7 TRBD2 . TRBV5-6 TGTGCCAGCAGCTGGCAAACTAGCGGTCCCTACGAGCAGTACTTC CASSWQTSGPYEQYF
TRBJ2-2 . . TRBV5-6 TGTGCCAGCAGCGTGAAAATTGGGTATAGAGGCCCTCAGGAGCTGTTTTTT CASSVKIGYRGPQELFF
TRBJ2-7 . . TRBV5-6 TGTGCCAGCAGCTCAAGCGACTACGAGCAGTACTTC CASSSSDYEQYF
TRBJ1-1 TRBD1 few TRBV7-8 TGTGCCAGCAGGCTCGGACAGGGTGGCGGGAAGTATAAAGCTTTCTTT CASRLGQGGGKYKAFF
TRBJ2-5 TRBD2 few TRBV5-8 TGTGCCAGCAGCTGGACTAGCGGGAGGGATCTCAGGGGGACCCAGTACTTC CASSWTSGRDLRGTQYF
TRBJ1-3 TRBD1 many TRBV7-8 TGTGCCAGCAGCTCTAGTCCCGGGACAGGCGGACCGGGGGATTTT CASSSSPGTGGPGDF
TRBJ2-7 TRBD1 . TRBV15 TGTGCCACCAGCCTCAAGATTGGGACAGGGTTTTCCTACGAGCAGTACTTC CATSLKIGTGFSYEQYF
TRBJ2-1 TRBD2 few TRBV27 TGTGCCAGCAGTTCAAAAAGCGGGATTGAGCAGTTCTTC CASSSKSGIEQFF
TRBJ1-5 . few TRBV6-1 TGTGCCACCCAAACCCAGGGGAACCAGCCCCAGCATTTT CATQTQGNQPQHF
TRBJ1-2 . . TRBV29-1 TGCAGCGCAATACGAGCGCTTAACTATGGCTACACCTTC CSAIRALNYGYTF
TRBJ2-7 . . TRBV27 TGTGCCAGCAGGAAGAGGGAGTGGAACGGGCAGTACTTC CASRKREWNGQYF
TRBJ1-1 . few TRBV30 TGTGCCTGGAAGGTGGCGGGGGGAAAGAAAACTGAAGCTTTCTTT CAWKVAGGKKTEAFF
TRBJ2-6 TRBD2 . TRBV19 TGTGCCAGTGGACTAGCGGTAAAGATGGCTGGGGCCAACGTCCTGACTTTC CASGLAVKMAGANVLTF
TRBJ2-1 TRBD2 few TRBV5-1 TGCGCCAGCAAAGGAGATGGGACTAACAATGAGCAGTTCTTC CASKGDGTNNEQFF
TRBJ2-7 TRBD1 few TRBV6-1 TGTGCCAGCAGTGCCCCGGACAGGGGTAGGAGGGGGTACTTC CASSAPDRGRRGYF
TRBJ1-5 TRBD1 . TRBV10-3 TGTGCCATCAACGAGGACAGGGACAATCAGCCCCAGCATTTT CAINEDRDNQPQHF
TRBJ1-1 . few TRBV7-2 TGTGCCAGCAGCTTAGGGGCAGGGGTGAACACTGAAGCTTTCTTT CASSLGAGVNTEAFF
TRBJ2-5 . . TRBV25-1 TGTGCCAGCAGTGAACCTCGGTCAGGGCGCCGGGAGACCCAGTACTTC CASSEPRSGRRETQYF
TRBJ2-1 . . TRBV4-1 TGCGCCAGCAGTCTGACCGGACAGTCCTACAATGAGCAGTTCTTC CASSLTGQSYNEQFF
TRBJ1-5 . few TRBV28 TGTGCCAGCATCGGCCCCGGGACACAAAGCAATCAGCCCCAGCATTTT CASIGPGTQSNQPQHF
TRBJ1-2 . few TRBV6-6 TGTGCCAGCAGGAACCCGGGGGAGGGCTATGGCTACACCTTC CASRNPGEGYGYTF
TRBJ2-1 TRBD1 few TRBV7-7 TGTGCTAGCAGCTTAGGGACAGGCTACAATGAGCAGTTCTTC CASSLGTGYNEQFF
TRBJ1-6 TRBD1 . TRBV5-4 TGTGCCAGCAGCTCAACAGGGGACGTCTCACCCCTCCACTTT CASSSTGDVSPLHF
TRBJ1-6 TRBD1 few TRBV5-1 TGCGCCAGCAGCTCCGGACAGGGAGAGTCACCCCTCCACTTT CASSSGQGESPLHF
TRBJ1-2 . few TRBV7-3 TGTGCCAGCAGCCCTGATGGGGGCGGGTATGGCTACACCTTC CASSPDGGGYGYTF
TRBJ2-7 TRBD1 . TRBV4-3 TGCGCCAGCAGCCCCACCTGGGGGACAGGGGTATACGAGCAGTACTTC CASSPTWGTGVYEQYF
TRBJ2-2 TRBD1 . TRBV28 TGTGCCAGCGAAGGGACAGCGAACACCGGGGAGCTGTTTTTT CASEGTANTGELFF
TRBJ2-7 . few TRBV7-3 TGTGCCAGCAGCCCCATGGCCGGGAGCTACGAGCAGTACTTC CASSPMAGSYEQYF
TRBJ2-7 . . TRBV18 TGTGCCAGCTCAACTTCCTACGAGCAGTACTTC CASSTSYEQYF
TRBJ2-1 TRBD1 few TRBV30 TGTGCCTGGAAAGGTTACCCGGGACAGGGGAATGAGCAGTTCTTC CAWKGYPGQGNEQFF
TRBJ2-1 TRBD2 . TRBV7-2 TGTGCCAGCAGCCGTAGCGGGAGCCCCTACAATGAGCAGTTCTTC CASSRSGSPYNEQFF
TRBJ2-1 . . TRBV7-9 TGTGCCAGCAGCTTAGGCGGTACCTACAATGAGCAGTTCTTC CASSLGGTYNEQFF
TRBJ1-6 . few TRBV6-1 TGTGCCAGCAGTCTTAGAGTGTGGCCCCTCCACTTT CASSLRVWPLHF
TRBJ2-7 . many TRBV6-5 TGTGCCAGCGGTACAGGGCCCGCGCGACAGTACTTC CASGTGPARQYF
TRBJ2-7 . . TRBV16 TGTGCCGACTCAGAGGGGCGGGAAGGATACGAGCAGTACTTC CADSEGREGYEQYF
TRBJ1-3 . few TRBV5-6 TGTGCCAGCACCCAGACAGGCCTCTCTGGAAACACCATATATTTT CASTQTGLSGNTIYF
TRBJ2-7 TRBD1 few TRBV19 TGTGCCAGTAGTGCCTGGGACAGGGGGTACGAGCAGTACTTC CASSAWDRGYEQYF
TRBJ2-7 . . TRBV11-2 TGTGCCAGCGGGGGACAAAGGCTCTCCGAGCAGTACTTC CASGGQRLSEQYF
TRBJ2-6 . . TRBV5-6 TGTGCCAGCAGCTTGGCGGGGTCTGGGGCCAACGTCCTGACTTTC CASSLAGSGANVLTF
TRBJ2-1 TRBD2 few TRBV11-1 TGTGCCAGCAGCCTAGCGGGAGGGCCGGGAGGGGAGCAGTTCTTC CASSLAGGPGGEQFF
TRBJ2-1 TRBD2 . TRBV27 TGTGCCAGCAACCGACTAGCGGGATCCTCCTACAATGAGCAGTTCTTC CASNRLAGSSYNEQFF
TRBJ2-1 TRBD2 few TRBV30 TGTGCCTGGATTCTAGCGGGAGGCTACAATGAGCAGTTCTTC CAWILAGGYNEQFF
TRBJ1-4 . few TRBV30 TGTGCCTGGGGATACAGCCCTCCGAACATGGAACTGTTTTTT CAWGYSPPNMELFF
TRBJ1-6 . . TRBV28 TGTGCCAGCAGTTTAGGCCGGGAGTTCCACTTT CASSLGREFHF
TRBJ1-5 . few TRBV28 TGTGCCAGCAGTCCTCCAGGGGTCAACAATCAGCCCCAGCATTTT CASSPPGVNNQPQHF
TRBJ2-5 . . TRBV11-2 TGTGCCAGCAGCTTAGAGGGGCAGTTTCAAGAGACCCAGTACTTC CASSLEGQFQETQYF
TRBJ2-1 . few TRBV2 TGTGCCAGCAGTGGGTCCTACAATGAGCGGTTCTTC CASSGSYNERFF
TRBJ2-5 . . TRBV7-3 TGTGCCAGCAGCCCCCAAGGCAGGGGGGCCCAGTACTTC CASSPQGRGAQYF